The 2 T cell receptor beta chains listed next were all sequenced from one sample in a study of T-cell memory formation after mild COVID-19. One entry per CDR3 protein results from TCRdb running MiXCR on the 5' RACE reads. This sample has roughly 610,000 distinct CDR3 sequences, with approximately 15% found just once. The sequencing input was PBMCs or a T cell subset sorted from them (not recorded which). All receptors come from an adult woman who had mild COVID-19 (a few samples of this study predate the infection). Cell type and time point are not known.

The V call is TRBV29-1, the J call TRBJ2-7; D uncertain. Trimming removed 4 bases at V and 0 bases at J, with 10 bases between. Germline CDR1 SQVTM, CDR2 ANQGSEA. The CDR3 totals 13 residues. CDR3 amino acids: CSVVVAGSYEQYF. CDR3 DNA sequence: TGCAGCGTTGTAGTAGCAGGCTCCTACGAGCAGTACTTC.

A few counts support this clonotype. The chain combines TRBV12-5 with TRBJ2-3, with 10 bases aligning to TRBD1. Germline CDR1 reads LGHNT; CDR2 reads FRNRAP. The CDR3 totals 15 residues. V was pared by 4 bases and J by 2 bases, with 3 bases of the junction left unmatched. CDR3 bases: TGTGCTAGTGGTTGGGGACAGGGGAACACAGATACGCAGTATTTT. It is translated as CASGWGQGNTDTQYF.